This T cell receptor beta chain was profiled in a study of cytotoxic CD8 clonotypes in ibrutinib-treated CLL. Across the whole study: The patients comprised approximately ten relapsed/refractory and approximately 16 treatment-naive cases, some 18 IGHV unmutated.

Using immunoSEQ multiplex PCR, the repertoire was profiled, and TCRdb retains in-frame clones only, with some absent. Here the sample spans about 56,000 clones, 55% to 65% being singletons. This CDR3 has 16 amino acids. The junction had 7 bases not matched to a gene; V was cut back by 2 bases and J by 6 bases. Germline V gives CDR1 SGHDN, CDR2 FVKESK. Study outcomes and limitations: Starting clonality was above that of age-matched healthy donors and tracked circulating CD8+ T-cell counts. Progressing patients had sampling times that differed from those of sustained-remission patients. Clonality increased with ibrutinib response but returned toward baseline at progression.

This clone was picked up a small number of times. Its antigen is undetermined. This specimen consisted of PBMCs, obtained after 24 months of ibrutinib treatment. This clonotype originated in a human donor with chronic lymphocytic leukemia. The chain couples TRBV14 to TRBJ2-1; 10 bases are a match to TRBD2. The CDR3 DNA reads TGTGCCAGCAGCCAACTAGCGGGGGTAAGGGGCAATGAGCAGTTCTTC. Protein product: CASSQLAGVRGNEQFF.